This T cell receptor beta chain was recorded in a study of cytomegalovirus exposure and HLA in healthy donors. Study details: Most donors, just over 80% of around 400 genotyped, fell in the Caucasian-associated ancestry cluster. Study conclusions and caveats: Fewer N-insertions than the roughly 600-donor mean were reportedly shown by an Asian-associated ancestry cluster in a later analysis. TCR beta V segments were, for the most part, productive about 87% or about 30% of the time in an earlier analysis.

About this clone itself: What it binds is unknown.

The PCR had 60 Vbeta and 13 Jbeta primers. TCRdb keeps only in-frame clones here, not all; method: immunoSEQ multiplex PCR. The sample consists of approximately 190,000 clones, approximately 84% of them appearing once. Sequencing was performed on PBMCs. This TCR was sampled from a man aged 50 or older in good health and CMV-seronegative.

Written as DNA, the CDR3 is TGCGCCAGCAGTCGTGACGAGCGCAATGAAAAACTGTTTTTT. It is translated as CASSRDERNEKLFF. The chain recombines TRBV4-3 with TRBJ1-4; D gene ambiguous. V was cut by 6 bases and J by 5 bases, with 13 bases left in between. CDR3 length equals 14 residues. The V gene's germline CDR1 is LGHNA and CDR2 YSLEER.